One and the same sample provided the 32 T cell receptor beta chains below, sequenced in a study of CD8 T cells in Susac syndrome. cDNA came from about 0.5 to 1 ug RNA primed by random hexamers. MiXCR was run by TCRdb on the immunoSEQ multiplex PCR reads, yielding one entry per CDR3 protein. The table records under 70,000 distinct CDR3 sequences, approximately 95% of them present only once. The sample consisted of CD8+ T cells from PBMCs. The receptors derive from a human donor with Susac syndrome.

This chain connects TRBV29-1 to TRBJ1-1; 10 nucleotides match TRBD1. Germline V gives CDR1 SQVTM, CDR2 ANQGSEA. Trimming removed 6 bases from V and 1 base from J; junction bases left unmatched: 8. CDR3 length: 15 amino acids. This CDR3 reads CSVYGTGAPNTEAFF. In nucleotides, the CDR3 is TGCAGCGTGTACGGGACAGGGGCTCCGAACACTGAAGCTTTCTTT.

This rearrangement joins TRBV7-2 to TRBJ2-7; D is perhaps TRBD1 (6 bases). This CDR3 has 15 residues. Germline V gene lookup returns CDR1 SGHTA and CDR2 FQGNSA. Trimming took 1 base from V and 3 from J, leaving 13 bases between them. The CDR3 nucleotides read TGTGCCAGCAGCTTAGAGGGGGTAGGGCGCTACGAGCAGTACTTC. Translation: CASSLEGVGRYEQYF.

The chain combines TRBV28 with TRBJ1-6, with unresolved D. The CDR3 extends over 17 amino acids. Germline CDR1 reads MDHEN; CDR2 reads SYDVKM. The germline V and J ends were trimmed by 10 bases and 0 bases, with 19 bases remaining between them. The CDR3 region is CATHPLGGSSYNSPLHF. In DNA form, the CDR3 reads TGTGCCACCCACCCCCTTGGAGGATCCTCCTATAATTCACCCCTCCACTTT.

The chain recombines TRBV7-9 with TRBJ2-1; the D gene is possibly TRBD1 (6 bases). CDR3 size: 15 residues. Germline CDR1 reads SEHNR; CDR2 reads FQNEAQ (reference sequence). Trimming cost V 3 bases and J 7 bases, with 16 bases left between them. The CDR3 nucleotides read TGTGCCAGCAGCTTGGTCAGGGGCGGTCTTAATGAGCAGTTCTTC. Protein sequence: CASSLVRGGLNEQFF. The full variable domain, with the rest looked up from reference TRBV7-9 and TRBJ2-1, is DTGVSQNPRHKITKRGQNVTFRCDPISEHNRLYWYRQTLGQGPEFLTYFQNEAQLEKSRLLSDRFSAERPKGSFSTLEIQRTEQGDSAMYLCASSLVRGGLNEQFFGPGTRLTVL.

This clonotype was found a few times. The gene calls are TRBV4-2 and TRBJ2-6; the D gene is possibly TRBD1 (5 bases). V was cut by 0 bases and J by 1 base, with 7 bases left in between. Looked up from germline, CDR1 is LGHNA and CDR2 is YNFKEQ. This CDR3 has 16 residues. The CDR3 DNA is TGTGCCAGCAGCCAAGATCAGGGATCTGGGGCCAACGTCCTGACTTTC. Translation: CASSQDQGSGANVLTF.

The CDR3 bases are TGTGCCACCAGCAGAGATAAAGGCACAGATACGCAGTATTTT. The encoded protein is CATSRDKGTDTQYF. This chain links TRBV15 with TRBJ2-3; no definite D call. V shed 0 bases and J shed 1 base, with 5 bases lying between them. This CDR3 has 14 residues. Germline CDR1 and CDR2: LNHNV and YYDKDF (reference sequence).

V and J are TRBV20-1 and TRBJ2-3; 7 bases are a match to TRBD1. V lost 0 bases to trimming and J lost 2 bases; unmatched junction nucleotides: 5. CDR1 DFQATT and CDR2 SNEGSKA come from the germline V gene (reference sequence). This CDR3 has 15 residues. The CDR3 loop is CSARESGTATDTQYF. CDR3 nucleotides: TGCAGTGCTAGAGAGTCCGGGACAGCCACAGATACGCAGTATTTT.

V and J are TRBV7-9 and TRBJ1-4; tentatively, D is TRBD1 (5 bases). The CDR3 has 14 amino acids. Deletions cut 5 bases from V and 8 bases from J, with 15 bases between. Germline V gene data show CDR1 as SEHNR and CDR2 as FQNEAQ (reference sequence). The CDR3 nucleotides read TGTGCCAGCAGCCCCGAGGGGAGGGGAGAAAAACTGTTTTTT. This sequence encodes CASSPEGRGEKLFF.

The chain joins TRBV7-9 to TRBJ1-4, with TRBD1 matching over 8 bases. In germline, CDR1 is SEHNR, CDR2 FQNEAQ (reference sequence). The CDR3 totals 15 residues. V shed 4 bases and J 7 bases; nucleotides not matched to a gene: 8. DNA for the CDR3: TGTGCCAGCAGCTCCGAGCCAGGGGGCATTGAAAAACTGTTTTTT. Translating it yields CASSSEPGGIEKLFF.

V usage is TRBV12-3 or TRBV12-4 and J usage is TRBJ2-1, with D perhaps matching TRBD1 (5 bases). The CDR3 is 11 residues long. V was cut by 4 bases and J by 10 bases, with 8 bases left in between. The CDR3 here is CASSWTKEQFF. The CDR3 DNA reads as TGTGCCAGCAGTTGGACAAAGGAGCAGTTCTTC.

The chain couples TRBV4-2 to TRBJ2-3; 12 nucleotides match TRBD2. Germline assignment: CDR1 LGHNA and CDR2 YNFKEQ. The CDR3 extends over 17 amino acids. Losses at the gene ends were 1 base for V and 3 bases for J; bases not matched to a gene: 5. The CDR3 nucleotides read TGTGCCAGCAGCCAAGGCCTAGCGGGGGGGCTTACAGATACGCAGTATTTT. Its protein product is CASSQGLAGGLTDTQYF.

This chain joins TRBV14 and TRBJ1-2, with D uncertain. This CDR3 is built from 15 residues. V was cut by 2 bases and J by 3 bases, with 13 bases left in between. Germline V gene data show CDR1 as SGHDN and CDR2 as FVKESK. The CDR3 is CASSQQNSNYYGYTF. The CDR3 DNA follows: TGTGCCAGCAGCCAACAGAATTCCAACTACTATGGCTACACCTTC.

The chain links TRBV28 to TRBJ1-1, with 7 bases matching TRBD1. Germline CDR1 reads MDHEN; CDR2 reads SYDVKM. The CDR3 is 14 residues long. The V and J ends lost 2 bases and 5 bases, in that order; junction bases with no gene match: 5. The CDR3 loop reads CASSLVEGATEAFF. CDR3 bases: TGTGCCAGCAGTTTAGTGGAGGGGGCTACTGAAGCTTTCTTT.

This clonotype showed up just a few times. The rearrangement links TRBV6-6 to TRBJ2-6; maybe TRBD1 (5 bases). The CDR3 length is 15 residues. From germline, CDR1 is MNHNY and CDR2 SVGAGI (reference sequence). The V end was cut by 6 bases, the J end by 3 bases, with 12 bases between. CDR3 in amino acids: CASRSIGDGANVLTF. The CDR3, as DNA: TGTGCCAGCAGGAGTATAGGGGATGGGGCCAACGTCCTGACTTTC.

The chain is built from TRBV7-2 and TRBJ2-3, with D tentatively TRBD1 (5 bases). There are 16 residues in the CDR3. Between the trimmed V and J ends, which lost 2 bases and 2 bases, there was a span of 14 bases. Per germline, CDR1 SGHTA and CDR2 FQGNSA. CDR3 sequence reads: CASSLQSDTVTDTQYF. The CDR3 DNA reads as TGTGCCAGCAGCTTACAATCGGACACTGTCACAGATACGCAGTATTTT. Variable domain in full (rest from reference TRBV7-2 and TRBJ2-3): GAGVSQSPSNKVTEKGKDVELRCDPISGHTALYWYRQSLGQGLEFLIYFQGNSAPDKSGLPSDRFSAERTGGSVSTLTIQRTQQEDSAVYLCASSLQSDTVTDTQYFGPGTRLTVL.

Comment on this clonotype: One end of the junction does not line up with germline, which may come from a read error. This chain joins TRBV20-1 and TRBJ1-1, with D tentatively TRBD1 (5 bases). CDR1 and CDR2 from the germline V gene are DFQATT and SNEGSKA (reference sequence). This CDR3 has 8 amino acids. Here the CDR3 DNA reads TGCAGTGCTCAGGACATCTACTTT. Translation gives CSAQDIYF.

This rearrangement joins TRBV3-1 to TRBJ2-7; D is possibly TRBD2 (7 bases). V was trimmed by 1 base and J by 4 bases, leaving 11 bases between them. There are 14 residues in the CDR3. CDR1 is LGHDT, CDR2 YNNKEL, per germline (reference sequence). The CDR3: CASSQGGGRYEQYF. In DNA form, the CDR3 reads TGTGCCAGCAGCCAAGGGGGGGGCAGGTACGAGCAGTACTTC.

Comment on this clonotype: A junction end diverges from the germline sequence, so it may reflect a read error. The J gene is TRBJ1-1, the V gene TRBV12-3 or TRBV12-4, with unresolved D. This CDR3 comprises 13 residues. As DNA, the CDR3 is TGTGCCAGCAGTTCCGGCGGGCTCCCTGAGGCTTTCTTT. Residues: CASSSGGLPEAFF.

The rearrangement joins TRBV2 to TRBJ2-3, with D perhaps TRBD1 (5 bases). Germline V gives CDR1 SNHLY, CDR2 FYNNEI. The V end was cut by 6 bases, the J end by 2 bases, with 15 bases between. The CDR3 runs 15 residues. This CDR3 is CASRAISQVTDTQYF. DNA of the CDR3: TGTGCCAGCAGGGCGATATCACAGGTCACAGATACGCAGTATTTT.

J is TRBJ2-7 and V is TRBV13; 8 bases line up with TRBD2. The J segment lost 7 bases and the V segment lost 5 bases, leaving 10 bases of the junction unmatched. Germline CDR1 PRHDT, CDR2 FYEKMQ (reference sequence). The CDR3 consists of 14 residues. The CDR3 sequence: CASSRSGEREEQYF. CDR3 nucleotides: TGTGCCAGCAGCCGAAGCGGGGAGCGGGAGGAGCAGTACTTC.

The chain carries TRBV30 and TRBJ2-7; 8 nucleotides agree with TRBD1. The CDR3 spans 14 residues. V was clipped by 1 base and J by 2 bases; unmatched bases: 4. The germline V gene has CDR1 GTSNPN and CDR2 SVGIG (reference sequence). The CDR3 protein is CAWSDGTGAYEQYF. The CDR3 nucleotides are TGTGCCTGGAGTGACGGGACAGGTGCCTACGAGCAGTACTTC. The full variable domain, with the rest looked up from reference TRBV30 and TRBJ2-7, is SQTIHQWPATLVQPVGSPLSLECTVEGTSNPNLYWYRQAAGRGLQLLFYSVGIGQISSEVPQNLSASRPQDRQFILSSKKLLLSDSGFYLCAWSDGTGAYEQYFGPGTRLTVT.

V is TRBV7-6 and J is TRBJ1-1; 8 bases agree with TRBD1. The V gene end was trimmed by 0 bases and the J gene end by 0 bases; junction bases not matched to a gene: 3. The CDR3 runs to 16 residues. Germline assignment: CDR1 SGHVS and CDR2 FNYEAQ. The CDR3 here is CASSLATGEMNTEAFF. The CDR3, as DNA: TGTGCCAGCAGCTTAGCGACAGGGGAAATGAACACTGAAGCTTTCTTT.

The chain is built from TRBV12-5 and TRBJ2-7; D ambiguous. The V gene lost 9 bases and the J gene lost 0 bases, with 9 bases spanning the gap. The CDR3 loop spans 12 amino acids. Per germline, CDR1 LGHNT and CDR2 FRNRAP. CDR3 bases: TGTGCTAGCAGAAGGGACTCCTACGAGCAGTACTTC. Translating it yields CASRRDSYEQYF.

The chain uses TRBV20-1 and TRBJ2-7, with a possible D match to TRBD1 (5 bases). The germline V and J ends were trimmed by 3 bases and 2 bases, with 8 bases remaining between them. Germline V gene data show CDR1 as DFQATT and CDR2 as SNEGSKA (reference sequence). The CDR3 length is 12 residues. The CDR3 loop reads CSASDSTYEQYF. CDR3 DNA: TGCAGTGCTAGTGACAGTACCTACGAGCAGTACTTC.

The J gene is TRBJ2-1, the V gene TRBV2; D remains ambiguous. From germline, CDR1 is SNHLY and CDR2 FYNNEI. The CDR3 sequence is 16 residues long. V was pared by 4 bases and J by 0 bases, with 13 bases between. The CDR3 DNA sequence: TGTGCCAGCAGTGCCCGAGGAAGAAGCTCCTACAATGAGCAGTTCTTC. This sequence encodes CASSARGRSSYNEQFF.

This chain uses TRBV11-2 with TRBJ2-1; weak D call: TRBD2 (6 bases). Germline V gene sequence: CDR1 SGHAT, CDR2 FQNNGV. The CDR3 spans 16 residues. The V end was cut by 2 bases, the J end by 0 bases, with 11 bases between. CDR3 amino acids: CASSLSTGSSYNEQFF. Here the CDR3 DNA reads TGTGCCAGCAGCTTATCTACCGGGAGCTCCTACAATGAGCAGTTCTTC.

The chain employs TRBV7-8 and TRBJ2-5; possible D gene TRBD2, 5 bases. The CDR3 extends over 16 amino acids. The V gene's germline CDR1 is SGHVS and CDR2 FQNEAQ. With 6 bases removed from V and 4 bases from J, the gap between germline ends came to 21 bases. The CDR3 DNA follows: TGTGCCAGCAGTCATCATCCGTCAAGCAGCGGAGAGACCCAGTACTTC. Its translation: CASSHHPSSSGETQYF.

The genes are TRBV3-1 and TRBJ1-1; possible D gene TRBD1, 6 bases. Germline V gene data show CDR1 as LGHDT and CDR2 as YNNKEL (reference sequence). CDR3 size: 16 residues. The ends were cut back, 1 base at V and 5 bases at J, with 17 bases in the middle. The CDR3 spells CASSQAPQGRRTEAFF. The CDR3, as DNA: TGTGCCAGCAGCCAAGCCCCACAGGGTAGGAGAACTGAAGCTTTCTTT.

The rearrangement joins TRBV9 to TRBJ2-5, with a weak D call TRBD2 (5 bases). Germline V gene sequence: CDR1 SGDLS, CDR2 YYNGEE. V gave up 10 bases and J gave up 2 bases, with 18 bases separating them. This CDR3 is built from 14 residues. The CDR3 loop reads CASGVGGFQETQYF. As DNA, the CDR3 is TGTGCCTCTGGGGTGGGCGGGTTTCAAGAGACCCAGTACTTC.

The V call is TRBV20-1, the J call TRBJ2-1; no clear D gene. CDR3 length: 10 amino acids. V gave up 6 bases and J gave up 7 bases, with 7 bases separating them. Germline CDR1 DFQATT, CDR2 SNEGSKA (reference sequence). The CDR3 coding sequence is TGCAGTGCCACCCGTAATGAGCAGTTCTTC. This codes for CSATRNEQFF.

This chain joins TRBV12-3 or TRBV12-4 and TRBJ1-1; D is undetermined. The CDR3 sequence is 13 residues long. V was trimmed by 3 bases and J by 5 bases, leaving 10 bases between them. For the CDR3, the DNA is TGTGCCAGCAGTTTCGGCGGTGGGACTGAAGCTTTCTTT. Translation: CASSFGGGTEAFF.

The V call is TRBV28, the J call TRBJ1-5, with TRBD1 as a possible D gene (5 bases). The germline V gene has CDR1 MDHEN and CDR2 SYDVKM. Between the trimmed V and J ends, which lost 3 bases and 6 bases, there was a span of 21 bases. This CDR3 spans 17 amino acids. DNA for the CDR3: TGTGCCAGCAGTTTGGTAAGAAGGGGAATTCGCGGTCAGCCCCAGCATTTT. Amino acid sequence: CASSLVRRGIRGQPQHF.